Shown below are 28 T cell receptor beta chains from a single sample sequenced in a study of CD8 T cells in Susac syndrome. After extraction with the RNeasy kit, 0.5 to 1 ug of the RNA was reverse transcribed using random hexamers. TCRdb reprocessed the immunoSEQ multiplex PCR reads via MiXCR and lists one record per CDR3 protein. There are around 130,000 distinct CDR3 sequences in the sample; 90% to 95% occur only once, and around 0.13% lies in the top ten. Sequencing input: CD4+ T cells from PBMCs. These receptor sequences come from a human donor with multiple sclerosis.

The chain carries TRBV5-1 and TRBJ1-5; possible D gene TRBD1, 6 bases. V gave up 0 bases and J gave up 3 bases, with 10 bases separating them. The CDR3 spans 15 residues. CDR1 and CDR2 (germline): SGHRS, YFSETQ. The CDR3 DNA is TGCGCCAGCAGCTTGGGGACAGACTTCAATCAGCCCCAGCATTTT. It codes for CASSLGTDFNQPQHF.

The rearrangement links TRBV30 to TRBJ1-5, with D possibly being TRBD1 (5 bases). CDR1 is GTSNPN, CDR2 SVGIG, per germline (reference sequence). This CDR3 region has 13 residues. With 1 base removed from V and 7 bases from J, the gap between germline ends came to 11 bases. CDR3 region: CAWSGGSQQPQHF. The CDR3 DNA is TGTGCCTGGAGTGGGGGGTCCCAACAGCCCCAGCATTTT.

This sequence joins TRBV5-1 and TRBJ2-1; the D is unclear. The V end was cut by 0 bases, the J end by 5 bases, with 15 bases between. The germline V gene has CDR1 SGHRS and CDR2 YFSETQ. The CDR3 runs to 16 residues. CDR3 DNA sequence: TGCGCCAGCAGCTTGGCCGAGGTCCATCAAGACAATGAGCAGTTCTTC. This translates into CASSLAEVHQDNEQFF.

The chain recombines TRBV30 with TRBJ1-1; perhaps TRBD1 as D (6 bases). CDR1 is GTSNPN and CDR2 is SVGIG in the germline V gene (reference sequence). The CDR3 covers 13 residues. Trimming removed 2 bases from V and 7 bases from J, with 14 bases in between. Here the CDR3 DNA reads TGTGCCTGGAGTCCCCGGGACAAGGTTGAAGCTTTCTTT. Translation gives CAWSPRDKVEAFF.

The chain recombines TRBV3-1 with TRBJ1-1; TRBD1 aligns across 7 bases. This CDR3 region has 14 residues. Germline-derived CDR1 and CDR2 are LGHDT and YNNKEL (reference sequence). V shed 4 bases, J shed 6 bases, and the junction held 8 bases outside the gene matches. CDR3 residues: CASSLSSDRAEAFF. The CDR3 DNA sequence: TGTGCCAGCAGCCTCTCCTCAGACAGGGCTGAAGCTTTCTTT.

The chain couples TRBV9 to TRBJ2-7; perhaps TRBD1 as D (6 bases). V was trimmed by 8 bases and J by 5 bases, leaving 14 bases between them. The CDR3 consists of 12 residues. CDR1 and CDR2 (germline): SGDLS, YYNGEE. CDR3 in amino acids: CASPQGIHEQYF. Here the CDR3 DNA reads TGTGCCAGTCCCCAGGGGATCCACGAGCAGTACTTC.

This clonotype was seen just once. This rearrangement joins TRBV25-1 to TRBJ1-2; the D is unclear. The CDR3 length is 12 residues. Germline V lookup: CDR1 MGHDK, CDR2 SYGVNS. Trimming left V 3 bases short and J 3 bases short, with 5 bases between. The CDR3 sequence: CASSEGYYGYTF. The DNA of the CDR3 is TGTGCCAGCAGTGAGGGGTACTATGGCTACACCTTC.

The chain couples TRBV29-1 to TRBJ1-2; maybe TRBD1 (5 bases). This CDR3 has 12 amino acids. Germline V lookup: CDR1 SQVTM, CDR2 ANQGSEA. The V end lost 1 base, the J end lost 7 bases, and 10 bases lay between the germline ends. The CDR3 DNA follows: TGCAGCGTTGAAGTAGGGGTTTTTGGCTACACCTTC. This translates into CSVEVGVFGYTF.

This sequence joins TRBV9 and TRBJ2-3, with 7 bases identical to TRBD2. The ends lost 0 bases at V and 0 bases at J; junction bases unmatched: 7. Per the germline V gene, CDR1 is SGDLS and CDR2 is YYNGEE. The CDR3 is made up of 17 amino acids. The CDR3 DNA is TGTGCCAGCAGCGTAGGGGTAGCGGGTTCTAGCACAGATACGCAGTATTTT. It yields the protein CASSVGVAGSSTDTQYF.

The chain carries TRBV30 and TRBJ2-2, with 7 bases aligning to TRBD2. There are 14 residues in the CDR3. Germline V lookup: CDR1 GTSNPN, CDR2 SVGIG (reference sequence). Trimming at V came to 0 bases and at J to 6 bases, leaving 4 bases not matched to a gene. CDR3 region: CAWSVGGFAGELFF. The CDR3 bases are TGTGCCTGGAGTGTGGGAGGGTTCGCCGGGGAGCTGTTTTTT.

The chain links TRBV7-9 to TRBJ2-7; 7 bases are shared with TRBD1. CDR1 is SEHNR, CDR2 FQNEAQ, per germline (reference sequence). The CDR3 is 13 residues long. V shed 2 bases and J 3 bases; nucleotides not matched to a gene: 1. The DNA of the CDR3 is TGTGCCAGCAGCTTACGGGACAGCTACGAGCAGTACTTC. Translated, it gives CASSLRDSYEQYF.

The V gene is TRBV7-2, the J gene TRBJ2-6; D possibly corresponds to TRBD2 (6 bases). This CDR3 contains 15 residues. Trimming removed 10 bases at V and 0 bases at J, with 13 bases between. The germline V gene has CDR1 SGHTA and CDR2 FQGNSA. The CDR3 sequence is CAITAGNSGANVLTF. The DNA of the CDR3 is TGTGCCATCACGGCGGGGAACTCTGGGGCCAACGTCCTGACTTTC.

This clonotype was observed a single time. The chain recombines TRBV7-2 with TRBJ2-7; either TRBD1 or TRBD2 may supply D (6 bases each). The CDR3 has 13 residues. CDR1 and CDR2 from the germline V gene are SGHTA and FQGNSA. V was shortened by 5 bases and J by 6 bases, with 14 bases between the two germline ends. CDR3 sequence reads: CASSPVEGGEQYF. The CDR3 DNA is TGTGCCAGCAGCCCAGTTGAGGGGGGCGAGCAGTACTTC.

The chain couples TRBV29-1 to TRBJ1-2; the match to TRBD1 covers 8 bases. This CDR3 has 14 residues. Germline loops: CDR1 SQVTM, CDR2 ANQGSEA. The DNA of the CDR3 is TGCAGGCCTCGACAGGGGTGGGATGAAAGCGGCTACACCTTC. This gives the protein CRPRQGWDESGYTF.

The chain is built from TRBV16 and TRBJ2-7; tentative D call: TRBD1 (7 bases). Trimming cost V 3 bases and J 11 bases, with 17 bases left between them. The CDR3 spans 13 residues. CDR1 and CDR2 (germline): KGHSY, FQNENV. The CDR3 spells CASSQGRGDQEYF. CDR3 nucleotides: TGTGCCAGCAGCCAGGGCAGGGGGGACCAGGAGTACTTC.

The chain carries TRBV27 and TRBJ2-3; 8 bases are a match to TRBD2. The V and J ends lost 5 bases and 3 bases, in that order; junction bases with no gene match: 4. Per the germline V gene, CDR1 is MNHEY and CDR2 is SMNVEV (reference sequence). The CDR3 sequence is 14 residues long. The DNA of the CDR3 is TGTGCCAGCAGTGGCGGGGGGCCGACAGATACGCAGTATTTT. It yields the protein CASSGGGPTDTQYF.

The CDR3 DNA follows: TGCGCCAGCAGCCAAGTGAGCGGGGGGGGAGCCAAAAACATTCAGTACTTC. Translating gives CASSQVSGGGAKNIQYF. V is TRBV4-3 and J is TRBJ2-4; 10 nucleotides agree with TRBD2. The CDR3 extends over 17 amino acids. Germline V CDR1 and CDR2: LGHNA, YSLEER. V trimming: 1 base; J trimming: 0 bases; junction bases outside the gene matches: 3.

This clonotype was found once. The chain couples TRBV5-1 to TRBJ2-3, with 7 bases matching TRBD2. In germline, CDR1 is SGHRS, CDR2 YFSETQ. The CDR3 loop spans 14 amino acids. Trimming at V came to 0 bases and at J to 4 bases, leaving 2 bases not matched to a gene. The DNA of the CDR3 is TGCGCCAGCAGCTTGGGCGGGAGAGCAGATACGCAGTATTTT. It specifies CASSLGGRADTQYF.

Written as DNA, the CDR3 is TGTGCCAGCAGCCCGACAGGGGCGGACTATGGCTACACCTTC. It is translated as CASSPTGADYGYTF. The gene calls are TRBV7-9 and TRBJ1-2, with 8 bases lining up with TRBD1. V dropped 5 bases and J dropped 3; count of bases not matched to a gene: 5. The CDR3 length is 14 residues. Looked up from germline, CDR1 is SEHNR and CDR2 is FQNEAQ (reference sequence). Full variable domain (missing parts from reference TRBV7-9 and TRBJ1-2): DTGVSQNPRHKITKRGQNVTFRCDPISEHNRLYWYRQTLGQGPEFLTYFQNEAQLEKSRLLSDRFSAERPKGSFSTLEIQRTEQGDSAMYLCASSPTGADYGYTFGSGTRLTVV.

This chain joins TRBV12-3 or TRBV12-4 and TRBJ2-1; 8 bases map to TRBD1. Trimming at V came to 7 bases and at J to 9 bases, leaving 8 bases not matched to a gene. The CDR3 runs to 13 residues. The CDR3 bases are TGTGCCAGCACCAGGGGGCTAATAGGTGAGCAGTTCTTC. Residues: CASTRGLIGEQFF.

The V and J genes are TRBV2 and TRBJ1-2; the D gene is possibly TRBD1 (5 bases). In germline, CDR1 is SNHLY, CDR2 FYNNEI. The CDR3 spans 14 residues. V lost 0 bases, J lost 8 bases, and 13 bases lay in between. CDR3 amino acids: CASSEAQGAGGYTF. The DNA for the CDR3 is TGTGCCAGCAGTGAAGCCCAAGGGGCTGGGGGCTACACCTTC.

This clonotype was counted once. The chain employs TRBV30 and TRBJ1-1; no clear D gene. The CDR3 runs 14 residues. Trimming took off 0 bases at V and 1 base at J, with 9 bases between the two ends. The V gene's germline CDR1 is GTSNPN and CDR2 SVGIG (reference sequence). In nucleotides, the CDR3 is TGTGCCTGGAGTGTACCGCGGGCGAACACTGAAGCTTTCTTT. Its translation: CAWSVPRANTEAFF.

The chain has TRBV6-1 and TRBJ1-1; 7 bases match TRBD1. This CDR3 spans 17 amino acids. Germline-derived CDR1 and CDR2 are MNHNS and SASEGT. Trimming at V came to 6 bases and at J to 5 bases, leaving 18 bases not matched to a gene. The DNA of the CDR3 is TGTGCCAGCAGACCCCCGAGACAGGGAACGACTCCGACTGAAGCTTTCTTT. It is translated as CASRPPRQGTTPTEAFF.

This sequence joins TRBV9 and TRBJ1-1; tentatively, D is TRBD1 (5 bases). The CDR3 totals 13 residues. V was cut by 4 bases and J by 5 bases, with 12 bases left in between. Germline V gene lookup returns CDR1 SGDLS and CDR2 YYNGEE. The CDR3 DNA is TGTGCCAGCAGCCCTGCGACAGAGACTGAAGCTTTCTTT. This codes for CASSPATETEAFF.

This clonotype was observed a single time. The V and J genes are TRBV5-4 and TRBJ1-1; D perhaps matches TRBD1 (6 bases). Germline CDR1 is SGHNT and CDR2 is YYREEE (reference sequence). V lost 2 bases, J lost 6 bases, and 17 bases lay in between. CDR3 size: 15 residues. The CDR3 nucleotides are TGTGCCAGCAGCTTAGGGGGTGGGAAGCTATCTGAAGCTTTCTTT. This gives the protein CASSLGGGKLSEAFF.

The V and J genes are TRBV5-4 and TRBJ2-3; D is unresolved. There are 15 residues in the CDR3. From germline, CDR1 is SGHNT and CDR2 YYREEE (reference sequence). V gave up 3 bases and J gave up 0 bases, with 11 bases separating them. The CDR3 nucleotides are TGTGCCAGCAGCTATAAGGTCGGGAGCACAGATACGCAGTATTTT. Its translation: CASSYKVGSTDTQYF.

The rearrangement uses TRBV14 and TRBJ2-7; D gene unclear. CDR3 length: 14 amino acids. CDR1 is SGHDN and CDR2 is FVKESK in the germline V gene. The V end was cut by 4 bases, the J end by 5 bases, with 15 bases between. The CDR3 DNA is TGTGCCAGCAGCCTGAAGATCCCACCCCACGAGCAGTACTTC. Translation gives CASSLKIPPHEQYF.

The CDR3 loop reads CASPLASSYNEQFF. The CDR3, as DNA: TGTGCCTCACCGTTGGCAAGCTCCTACAATGAGCAGTTCTTC. This chain uses TRBV7-9 with TRBJ2-1; no clear D gene. V shed 11 bases and J shed 0 bases, with 14 bases lying between them. The germline CDR1 and CDR2 sequences are SEHNR and FQNEAQ (reference sequence). The CDR3 has 14 residues.